The TCR beta chain described here comes from a study of technical replicates of blood from a handful of donors. The CDR3 runs to 13 residues. V lost 0 bases and J 2 bases, leaving 3 bases between the germline ends. The germline V gene encodes CDR1 MNHNS and CDR2 SASEGT. Assay used: immunoSEQ multiplex PCR; TCRdb lists only in-frame clones, some missing. The sample records 70,000 to 90,000 clones, approximately 94% being singletons. The source of this sequence is a human donor in good health. Sequencing was performed on T cells isolated from PBMCs. The V and J genes are TRBV6-1 and TRBJ2-3; D is unclear. For the CDR3, the DNA is TGTGCCAGCAGTGAAGCATACACAGATACGCAGTATTTT. Translation: CASSEAYTDTQYF.